The following is a TCR beta chain sequence with its context. The source of the sample is a study of blood T cell repertoires in COVID-19. Study background: There were acute and convalescent COVID-19 samples, and they came from the United States, Italy and Spain. PBMCs, B-cell-depleted T cells, or T cells provided the cDNA or gDNA that made up the material.

Authors' analysis steps: Reference gene primer amplification gave estimated nucleated cell counts. Method: immunoSEQ multiplex PCR; TCRdb's copy keeps in-frame clones and lacks some. V and J calls and clone size are given by that table; D and trimming were obtained from the DNA. The table shows around 200,000 clones, with approximately 86% occurring only once. Trimming cost V 6 bases and J 0 bases, with 17 bases left between them. The CDR3 runs to 16 residues. From germline, CDR1 is LNHDA and CDR2 SQIVND (reference sequence). The source of this sequence is a man between 65 and 85 years old with acute or convalescent COVID-19. This sequence joins TRBV19 and TRBJ1-1; D perhaps matches TRBD1 (6 bases). Specimen: peripheral blood. This CDR3 reads CASSHNRAHMNTEAFF. For the CDR3, the DNA is TGTGCCAGTAGCCACAACAGGGCCCATATGAACACTGAAGCTTTCTTT. Drawing the rest from reference TRBV19 and TRBJ1-1, the complete variable domain is DGGITQSPKYLFRKEGQNVTLSCEQNLNHDAMYWYRQDPGQGLRLIYYSQIVNDFQKGDIAEGYSVSREKKESFPLTVTSAQKNPTAFYLCASSHNRAHMNTEAFFGQGTRLTVV.